Listed below are T cell receptor beta chains from one sample, sequenced in a study of OX40 agonist ivuxolimab in advanced cancers. TCRdb's table, derived via immunoSEQ multiplex PCR, lists solely in-frame clones and lacks some. The repertoire holds approximately 61,000 clones, with about 80% as singletons. This material consisted of CD4+ or CD8+ T cells sorted from blood, taken in a trial of the OX40 agonist ivuxolimab. The receptors come from an adult with an advanced solid tumor such as melanoma, head and neck, liver or kidney cancer. Both conserved end residues are part of each CDR3. A D gene is named only where the DNA matches it firmly. For some rows the clone size is stated as once, few or many, or as a class when expanded; others skip it.

NA	few	TRBV12-5	TRBJ1-1	CASGNNEGTEAFF	TGTGCTAGTGGAAATAATGAGGGCACTGAAGCTTTCTTT
NA	NA	TRBV5-4	TRBJ1-1	CASSFRGAEAFF	TGTGCCAGCAGTTTCAGGGGTGCTGAAGCTTTCTTT
NA	NA	TRBV7-2	TRBJ2-3	CASSSTSTNTQYF	TGTGCCAGCAGCTCGACCAGCACAAATACGCAGTATTTT
TRBD1	few	TRBV4-1	TRBJ2-7	CASSQGYRGRNEQYF	TGCGCCAGCAGCCAAGGTTATAGGGGGCGGAACGAGCAGTACTTC
TRBD2	NA	TRBV9	TRBJ2-1	CASSVLAGQNNEQFF	TGTGCCAGCAGCGTACTAGCGGGGCAAAACAATGAGCAGTTCTTC
NA	NA	TRBV27	TRBJ2-7	CASSPRVAAYEQYF	TGTGCCAGCAGTCCCCGGGTGGCAGCGTACGAGCAGTACTTC
NA	NA	TRBV18	TRBJ2-3	CASSPEGDAGKTDTQYF	TGTGCCAGCTCACCCGAAGGCGACGCGGGGAAAACAGATACGCAGTATTTT
NA	NA	TRBV30	TRBJ1-3	CAWIQVGSGNTIYF	TGTGCCTGGATCCAAGTGGGATCGGGAAACACCATATATTTT
TRBD1	NA	TRBV5-4	TRBJ2-5	CASSSRTGRETQYF	TGTGCCAGCAGCTCCAGGACAGGGAGAGAGACCCAGTACTTC
TRBD2	NA	TRBV5-5	TRBJ2-7	CASSPGGTTYEQYF	TGTGCCAGCAGCCCGGGGGGGACCACCTACGAGCAGTACTTC
NA	few	TRBV5-6	TRBJ1-6	CASKGRNSYNSPLHF	TGTGCCAGCAAGGGCAGGAACTCCTATAATTCACCCCTCCACTTT
NA	NA	TRBV5-1	TRBJ2-7	CASSFRTSYEQYF	TGCGCCAGCAGCTTCCGAACTTCCTACGAGCAGTACTTC
NA	NA	TRBV6-5	TRBJ1-5	CASRGGGGSNQPQHF	TGTGCCAGCAGAGGAGGAGGGGGAAGCAATCAGCCCCAGCATTTT
TRBD1	NA	TRBV7-8	TRBJ1-2	CASSLEPGQGPYGYTF	TGTGCCAGCAGCTTAGAGCCGGGACAGGGTCCCTATGGCTACACCTTC
NA	NA	TRBV5-1	TRBJ1-6	CASSLQGPSVGSPLHF	TGCGCCAGCAGCTTGCAGGGGCCGTCCGTCGGTTCACCCCTCCACTTT
NA	NA	TRBV4-3	TRBJ2-7	CASSQEGAQSYEQYF	TGCGCCAGCAGCCAAGAGGGGGCCCAGTCCTACGAGCAGTACTTC
NA	few	TRBV29-1	TRBJ2-1	CSVVLYNEQFF	TGCAGCGTTGTGTTGTACAATGAGCAGTTCTTC
TRBD1	NA	TRBV19	TRBJ1-2	CASTRTGGAYGYTF	TGTGCCAGTACAAGGACAGGGGGAGCCTATGGCTACACCTTC
NA	NA	TRBV30	TRBJ1-3	CAWSTMGGTGNTIYF	TGTGCCTGGAGTACAATGGGGGGCACTGGAAACACCATATATTTT
TRBD2	NA	TRBV6-6	TRBJ2-3	CASSLLAGNTDTQYF	TGTGCCAGCAGCTTACTAGCGGGGAACACAGATACGCAGTATTTT
NA	NA	TRBV30	TRBJ1-2	CAWSGVVRDTF	TGTGCCTGGAGTGGCGTAGTACGGGACACCTTC
NA	NA	TRBV4-3	TRBJ1-4	CASSPSAGNEKLFF	TGCGCCAGCAGCCCAAGTGCGGGGAATGAAAAACTGTTTTTT
TRBD1	few	TRBV19	TRBJ1-5	CASTKGARFNQPQHF	TGTGCCAGTACCAAGGGGGCGAGGTTCAATCAGCCCCAGCATTTT
NA	NA	TRBV18	TRBJ1-1	CASQGYLNTEAFF	TGTGCCAGCCAGGGATACCTGAACACTGAAGCTTTCTTT
NA	few	TRBV29-1	TRBJ1-5	CSVGSFNQPQHF	TGCAGCGTTGGTTCGTTTAATCAGCCCCAGCATTTT
TRBD2	NA	TRBV5-4	TRBJ2-1	CASSRLAGGMNEQFF	TGTGCCAGCAGCCGACTAGCGGGGGGGATGAATGAGCAGTTCTTC
TRBD1	NA	TRBV6-6	TRBJ1-1	CASSPGGSPNTEAFF	TGTGCCAGCAGTCCAGGGGGATCCCCGAACACTGAAGCTTTCTTT
NA	NA	TRBV12-2	TRBJ2-7	CASRLPGSLSYEQYF	TGTGCAAGTCGCTTACCGGGATCCCTTTCCTACGAGCAGTACTTC
TRBD1	NA	TRBV5-4	TRBJ2-2	CASSRDREGSGELFF	TGTGCCAGCAGCCGGGACAGGGAGGGGTCCGGGGAGCTGTTTTTT
NA	NA	TRBV5-8	TRBJ2-5	CASSLFGTRNQETQYF	TGTGCCAGCAGCTTGTTCGGGACCCGGAACCAAGAGACCCAGTACTTC
TRBD2	NA	TRBV7-9	TRBJ2-1	CASSAIERGHNEQFF	TGTGCCAGCAGTGCCATAGAGCGGGGTCACAATGAGCAGTTCTTC
NA	NA	TRBV7-2	TRBJ1-2	CASSLRGEYGYTF	TGTGCCAGCAGCTTAAGGGGAGAATATGGCTACACCTTC
NA	NA	TRBV19	TRBJ2-2	CASSMSWGRELFF	TGTGCCAGTAGTATGAGTTGGGGACGGGAGCTGTTTTTT
NA	NA	TRBV7-9	TRBJ1-4	CASSSTESIGKLFF	TGTGCCAGCAGCTCGACAGAAAGTATAGGGAAACTGTTTTTT
NA	few	TRBV6-5	TRBJ1-6	CASSRTGSPLHF	TGTGCCAGCAGTCGGACGGGCTCACCCCTCCACTTT
NA	NA	TRBV6-5	TRBJ2-7	CASRMTAARYEQYF	TGTGCCAGCAGGATGACAGCAGCGAGATACGAGCAGTACTTC
TRBD1	NA	TRBV6-6	TRBJ1-4	CASSYWGTGREKLFF	TGTGCCAGCAGTTACTGGGGGACAGGGAGAGAAAAACTGTTTTTT
NA	NA	TRBV6-5	TRBJ2-7	CASSYSNRAEQYF	TGTGCCAGCAGTTACTCCAACAGGGCTGAGCAGTACTTC
TRBD2	many	TRBV27	TRBJ2-2	CASRLQGGLANTGELFF	TGTGCCAGCAGACTACAGGGAGGACTAGCCAACACCGGGGAGCTGTTTTTT
NA	NA	TRBV5-1	TRBJ1-4	CASSRRAQGGEKLFF	TGCGCCAGCAGCCGCCGAGCACAGGGTGGTGAAAAACTGTTTTTT
TRBD1	NA	TRBV6-5	TRBJ1-1	CASSSYGTGDTEAFF	TGTGCCAGCAGCTCTTACGGGACAGGGGACACTGAAGCTTTCTTT
NA	NA	TRBV5-1	TRBJ2-3	CASSPEVGGRGDTQYF	TGCGCCAGCAGCCCCGAGGTTGGGGGACGAGGGGATACGCAGTATTTT
NA	NA	TRBV29-1	TRBJ2-5	CSVDGQRQETQYF	TGCAGCGTCGATGGACAGCGTCAAGAGACCCAGTACTTC
NA	NA	TRBV15	TRBJ2-5	CATSRGGGDQETQYF	TGTGCCACCAGCAGAGGGGGCGGGGACCAAGAGACCCAGTACTTC
NA	NA	TRBV4-1	TRBJ2-7	CASSQDGANEQYF	TGCGCCAGCAGCCAAGATGGTGCGAATGAGCAGTACTTC
NA	NA	TRBV15	TRBJ2-3	CATSRGGAESTDTQYF	TGTGCCACCAGCAGAGGAGGGGCAGAAAGCACAGATACGCAGTATTTT
NA	NA	TRBV30	TRBJ1-1	CAWSKVMNTEAFF	TGTGCCTGGAGTAAAGTCATGAACACTGAAGCTTTCTTT
NA	NA	TRBV7-2	TRBJ2-7	CASSLVYEQYF	TGTGCCAGCAGCTTAGTCTACGAGCAGTACTTC
NA	NA	TRBV4-2	TRBJ1-1	CASSQVSTGGTEAFF	TGTGCCAGCAGCCAAGTCTCAACGGGGGGGACTGAAGCTTTCTTT
TRBD1	NA	TRBV6-1	TRBJ1-4	CASSGQGASNEKLFF	TGTGCCAGCTCAGGACAGGGGGCTTCTAATGAAAAACTGTTTTTT
NA	NA	TRBV6-6	TRBJ2-7	CASRAPYEQYF	TGTGCCTCCAGGGCCCCCTACGAGCAGTACTTC
NA	NA	TRBV30	TRBJ1-3	CAWEEGRGNTIYF	TGTGCCTGGGAAGAGGGCAGAGGAAACACCATATATTTT
NA	NA	TRBV4-1	TRBJ1-2	CASSQEMTAYYGYTF	TGCGCCAGCAGCCAGGAAATGACGGCTTACTATGGCTACACCTTC
NA	NA	TRBV11-2	TRBJ2-3	CASRTERSTDTQYF	TGTGCCAGCAGGACTGAACGGAGCACAGATACGCAGTATTTT
TRBD2	NA	TRBV6-5	TRBJ2-1	CASSYLLAGNNEQFF	TGTGCCAGCAGTTACTTACTAGCGGGGAACAATGAGCAGTTCTTC
NA	NA	TRBV19	TRBJ2-1	CASSIGPGQANEQFF	TGTGCCAGTAGTATTGGGCCAGGGCAGGCAAATGAGCAGTTCTTC
NA	NA	TRBV7-9	TRBJ2-2	CASSYDTHRELFF	TGTGCCAGCAGCTACGACACCCACAGGGAGCTGTTTTTT
TRBD1	NA	TRBV7-2	TRBJ2-3	CASSLGGQSDTQYF	TGTGCCAGCAGCTTAGGGGGACAGTCAGATACGCAGTATTTT
NA	NA	TRBV7-6	TRBJ1-1	CASSLDPQGPERAFF	TGTGCCAGCAGCTTAGATCCCCAGGGTCCGGAAAGAGCTTTCTTT